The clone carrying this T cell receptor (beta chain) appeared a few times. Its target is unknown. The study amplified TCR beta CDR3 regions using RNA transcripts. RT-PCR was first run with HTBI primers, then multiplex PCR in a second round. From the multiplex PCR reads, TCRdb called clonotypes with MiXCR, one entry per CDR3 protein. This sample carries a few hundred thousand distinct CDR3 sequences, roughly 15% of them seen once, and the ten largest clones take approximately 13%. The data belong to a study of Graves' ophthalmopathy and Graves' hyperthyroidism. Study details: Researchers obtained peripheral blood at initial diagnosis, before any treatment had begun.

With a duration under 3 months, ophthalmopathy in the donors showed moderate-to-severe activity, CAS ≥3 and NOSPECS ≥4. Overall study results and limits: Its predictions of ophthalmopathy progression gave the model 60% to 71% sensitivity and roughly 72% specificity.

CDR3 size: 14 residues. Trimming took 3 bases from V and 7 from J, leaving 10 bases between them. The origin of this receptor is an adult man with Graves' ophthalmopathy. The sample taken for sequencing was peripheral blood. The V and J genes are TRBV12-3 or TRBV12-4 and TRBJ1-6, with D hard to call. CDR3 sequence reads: CASSLTAPNSPLHF. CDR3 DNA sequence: TGTGCCAGCAGTTTGACGGCACCGAATTCACCCCTCCACTTT.